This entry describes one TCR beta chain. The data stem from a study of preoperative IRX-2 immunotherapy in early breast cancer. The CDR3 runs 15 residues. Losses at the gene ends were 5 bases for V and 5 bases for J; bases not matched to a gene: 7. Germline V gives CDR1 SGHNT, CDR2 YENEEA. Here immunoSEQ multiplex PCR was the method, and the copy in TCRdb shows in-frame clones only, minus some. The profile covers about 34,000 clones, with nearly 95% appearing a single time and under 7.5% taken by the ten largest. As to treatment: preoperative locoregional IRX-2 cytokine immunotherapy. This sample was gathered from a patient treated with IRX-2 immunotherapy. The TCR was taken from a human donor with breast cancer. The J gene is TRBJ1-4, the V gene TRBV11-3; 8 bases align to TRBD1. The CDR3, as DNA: TGTGCCAGCAGCCCCGGACAGGGAGTGAATGAAAAACTGTTTTTT. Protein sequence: CASSPGQGVNEKLFF.